The sequence of this TCR beta chain was determined in a study of CDR3 diversity in severe acne. TCRdb re-derived calls from the PCR reads in MiXCR, one entry per CDR3 protein. Here the sample spans fewer than 100,000 distinct CDR3 sequences, under 65% being singletons. Sequenced sample: blood. The sequence was obtained from a male donor in good health, without acne.

The CDR3 sequence: CASSPGTSGYNEQFF. The CDR3, as DNA: TGTGCCAGCAGCCCCGGGACTAGCGGTTACAATGAGCAGTTCTTC. The chain links TRBV11-2 to TRBJ2-1; 11 bases align to TRBD2. The CDR3 is 15 residues long. Losses at the gene ends were 5 bases for V and 4 bases for J; bases not matched to a gene: 4. Per the germline V gene, CDR1 is SGHAT and CDR2 is FQNNGV.